One sample yielded the 15 T cell receptor beta chains listed below, sequenced in a study of blood T cell repertoires in COVID-19 (dated by TCRdb to the early 2020s). The library came from the immunoSEQ multiplex PCR assay. Held by TCRdb, this immuneACCESS table contains in-frame sequences only and omits some clones. Under half of the omission traces to an unresolved V gene where checked; the cause of the rest is unknown. Recorded for this sample are hundreds of thousands of clones; 70% to 90% of them occurred a single time. The ten biggest clones cover 7.8% of the sample. Sequencing was done on a sample of peripheral blood. Receptors originate from a woman aged 50 to 60 with COVID-19, enrolled during active disease.

The rearrangement links TRBV19 to TRBJ2-2, with 8 bases that match TRBD2. The V segment lost 2 bases and the J segment 6 bases; nucleotides outside the gene matches: 8. From germline, CDR1 is LNHDA and CDR2 SQIVND (reference sequence). The CDR3 spans 16 residues. CDR3 protein: CASSIMASGLAGELFF. In DNA, the CDR3 is TGTGCCAGTAGTATAATGGCTAGCGGGTTGGCCGGGGAGCTGTTTTTT.

Written as DNA, the CDR3 is TGTGCCAGCAGCCGGGGGTCGGGATCCGGGGAGCTGTTTTTT. Translation gives CASSRGSGSGELFF. The V and J genes are TRBV11-3 and TRBJ2-2; TRBD2 is a possible D gene (6 bases). V shed 5 bases and J shed 6 bases, with 13 bases lying between them. Germline lookup yields CDR1 SGHNT and CDR2 YENEEA. The CDR3 contains 14 residues.

V and J are TRBV7-3 and TRBJ1-6; 8 nucleotides line up with TRBD1. Germline assignment: CDR1 SGHTA and CDR2 FQGTGA. Losses at the gene ends were 5 bases for V and 6 bases for J; bases not matched to a gene: 6. The CDR3 runs to 15 residues. CDR3 sequence reads: CASSPTGGGNSPLHF. The CDR3 DNA reads as TGTGCCAGCAGCCCAACAGGGGGAGGTAATTCACCCCTCCACTTT.

In this sample, this clone turned up once. The gene calls are TRBV29-1 and TRBJ2-1; no firm D call. Trimming took off 6 bases at V and 8 bases at J, with 14 bases between the two ends. This CDR3 has 12 residues. Per germline, CDR1 SQVTM and CDR2 ANQGSEA. In DNA form, the CDR3 reads TGCAGCGTCCTGATCTTACGGGATGAGCAGTTCTTC. Protein sequence: CSVLILRDEQFF.

This chain connects TRBV5-8 to TRBJ2-5; a possible D gene is TRBD1 (5 bases). Trimming pared 2 bases from V and 5 bases from J, leaving 10 bases between. The length of the CDR3 is 13 residues. Germline-derived CDR1 and CDR2 are SGHTS and YDEGEE. Here the CDR3 DNA reads TGTGCCAGCAGCTTCGAACAGGAGGAGACCCAGTACTTC. This codes for CASSFEQEETQYF.

This rearrangement joins TRBV28 to TRBJ2-1; 8 bases align to TRBD1. The trim removed 8 bases at V and 6 bases at J, leaving 12 bases unmatched. Germline V gene lookup returns CDR1 MDHEN and CDR2 SYDVKM. This CDR3 is 15 amino acids long. CDR3 sequence: CASLPKRQGLNEQFF. CDR3 nucleotide sequence: TGTGCCAGCTTACCTAAACGACAGGGGCTCAATGAGCAGTTCTTC.

Comment on this clone: The sample carries other DNA sequences with the same CDR3. In DNA form, the CDR3 reads TGTGCCAGCTCACCAGGACAGGGAAGGGCAGATACGCAGTATTTT. Its protein product is CASSPGQGRADTQYF. V is TRBV18 and J is TRBJ2-3, with 8 bases matching TRBD1. Trimming took 2 bases from V and 4 from J; bases not matched to a gene: 5. The CDR3 totals 15 residues. Germline V gene lookup returns CDR1 KGHSH and CDR2 LQKENI.

There are a few counts of this clone. This chain uses TRBV7-9 with TRBJ2-2; 7 nucleotides match TRBD2. V dropped 6 bases and J dropped 4; count of bases not matched to a gene: 11. The CDR3 runs to 16 residues. Germline V gene data show CDR1 as SEHNR and CDR2 as FQNEAQ (reference sequence). The CDR3 protein is CASSPLAGESTGELFF. The CDR3 DNA reads as TGTGCCAGCAGTCCCTTGGCGGGGGAAAGCACCGGGGAGCTGTTTTTT.

J is TRBJ1-1 and V is TRBV5-1, with 7 positions matching TRBD1. J lost 7 bases, V lost 4 bases, and 13 bases had no gene match. Germline V gene data show CDR1 as SGHRS and CDR2 as YFSETQ. CDR3 length: 15 amino acids. CDR3 sequence reads: CASSREGTEVGEAFF. CDR3 in DNA: TGCGCCAGCAGCCGTGAAGGGACAGAGGTAGGTGAAGCTTTCTTT.

This chain uses TRBV12-3 or TRBV12-4 with TRBJ1-2, with D uncertain. Trimming took 3 bases from V and 5 from J, leaving 7 bases between them. CDR3 length: 12 residues. The CDR3 reads CASSLTLYGYTF. In nucleotides, the CDR3 is TGTGCCAGCAGTTTGACTCTTTATGGCTACACCTTC.

The chain has TRBV6-5 and TRBJ1-1, with TRBD1 matching 8 bases. This CDR3 comprises 15 residues. In germline, CDR1 is MNHEY, CDR2 SVGAGI. V lost 9 bases and J lost 2; bases outside the gene matches: 11. The CDR3 loop is CASQTGATLNTEAFF. The CDR3 DNA reads TGTGCCAGTCAGACAGGGGCTACATTAAACACTGAAGCTTTCTTT.

V usage is TRBV19 and J usage is TRBJ1-1, with 8 bases aligning to TRBD1. CDR1 is LNHDA and CDR2 is SQIVND in the germline V gene (reference sequence). The CDR3 is 18 amino acids. Unmatched junction bases numbered 18, after V lost 6 bases and J lost 3 bases. CDR3: CASREPSVAQGEYTEAFF. The CDR3 DNA is TGTGCCAGTAGAGAGCCCTCCGTGGCACAGGGGGAGTACACTGAAGCTTTCTTT. Variable domain in full (rest from reference TRBV19 and TRBJ1-1): DGGITQSPKYLFRKEGQNVTLSCEQNLNHDAMYWYRQDPGQGLRLIYYSQIVNDFQKGDIAEGYSVSREKKESFPLTVTSAQKNPTAFYLCASREPSVAQGEYTEAFFGQGTRLTVV.

V is TRBV2 and J is TRBJ1-2; 7 nucleotides match TRBD1. In germline, CDR1 is SNHLY, CDR2 FYNNEI. CDR3 length equals 14 residues. The trim removed 6 bases at V and 8 bases at J, leaving 12 bases unmatched. As DNA, the CDR3 is TGTGCCAGCAGCGTGGACAGGACCTCAGGGGGCTACACCTTC. This gives the protein CASSVDRTSGGYTF.

This clone was seen a few times. J is TRBJ2-3 and V is TRBV12-2; the table gives TRBD2 as D, unverified against the DNA. TRBV12-2 is a pseudogene. This CDR3 spans 13 amino acids. CDR3 DNA sequence: TGTGCAAGTCGCTATCCCAGGGCGGGGACGCAGTATTTT. Translating gives CASRYPRAGTQYF.

In its sample, this clone was seen once. J is TRBJ2-3 and V is TRBV7-9; 8 bases match TRBD1. CDR1 is SEHNR, CDR2 FQNEAQ, per germline (reference sequence). The CDR3 runs to 16 residues. The trim removed 5 bases at V and 1 base at J, leaving 8 bases unmatched. The CDR3 sequence: CASSLSETGGTDTQYF. The DNA for the CDR3 is TGTGCCAGCAGCCTTTCTGAGACAGGGGGCACAGATACGCAGTATTTT.